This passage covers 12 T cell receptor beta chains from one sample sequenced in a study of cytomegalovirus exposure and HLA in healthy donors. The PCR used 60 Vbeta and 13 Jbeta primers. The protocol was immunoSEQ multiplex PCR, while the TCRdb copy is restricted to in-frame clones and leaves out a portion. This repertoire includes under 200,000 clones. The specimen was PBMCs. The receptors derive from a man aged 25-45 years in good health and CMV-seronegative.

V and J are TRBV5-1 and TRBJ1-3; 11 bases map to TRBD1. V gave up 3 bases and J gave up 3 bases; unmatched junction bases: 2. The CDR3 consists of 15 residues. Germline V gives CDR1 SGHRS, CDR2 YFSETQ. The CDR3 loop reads CASSSGQGVGNTIYF. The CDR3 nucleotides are TGCGCCAGCAGCTCGGGACAGGGGGTTGGAAACACCATATATTTT.

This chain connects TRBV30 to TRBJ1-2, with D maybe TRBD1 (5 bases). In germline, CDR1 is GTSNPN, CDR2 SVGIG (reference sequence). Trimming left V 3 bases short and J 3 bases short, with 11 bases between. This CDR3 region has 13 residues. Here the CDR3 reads CAWRPGPYYGYTF. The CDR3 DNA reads TGTGCCTGGAGACCAGGGCCTTACTATGGCTACACCTTC.

The DNA of the CDR3 is TGTGCCAGTAGTATCGCGGGGAACTCCCCATACAATGAGCAGTTCTTC. Translation: CASSIAGNSPYNEQFF. This chain connects TRBV19 to TRBJ2-1; D is perhaps TRBD2 (6 bases). Per germline, CDR1 LNHDA and CDR2 SQIVND (reference sequence). The CDR3 length is 16 residues. The V end lost 3 bases, the J end lost 4 bases, and 16 bases lay between the germline ends.

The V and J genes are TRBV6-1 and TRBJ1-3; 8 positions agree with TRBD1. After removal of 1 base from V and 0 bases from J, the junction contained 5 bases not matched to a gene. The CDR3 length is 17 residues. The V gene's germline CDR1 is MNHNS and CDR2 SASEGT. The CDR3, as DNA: TGTGCCAGCAGTGAAGGTTTGACAGGGGACTCTGGAAACACCATATATTTT. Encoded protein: CASSEGLTGDSGNTIYF.

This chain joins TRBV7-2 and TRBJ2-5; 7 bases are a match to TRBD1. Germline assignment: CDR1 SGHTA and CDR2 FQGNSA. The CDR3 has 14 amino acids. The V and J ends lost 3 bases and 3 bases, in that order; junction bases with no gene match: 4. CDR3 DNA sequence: TGTGCCAGCAGCTTGAACAGGGGAGAAGAGACCCAGTACTTC. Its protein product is CASSLNRGEETQYF.

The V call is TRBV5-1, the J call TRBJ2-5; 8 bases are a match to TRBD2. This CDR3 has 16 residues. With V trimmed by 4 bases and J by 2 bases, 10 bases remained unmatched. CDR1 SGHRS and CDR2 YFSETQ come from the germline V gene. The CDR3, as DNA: TGCGCCAGCAGCCCCTTCGGTAGCGGGGCGCAAGAGACCCAGTACTTC. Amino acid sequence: CASSPFGSGAQETQYF.

The CDR3 reads CASSYGISGGASEQYF. The CDR3 coding sequence is TGTGCCAGCAGTTACGGTATTAGCGGGGGGGCTAGCGAGCAGTACTTC. The chain carries TRBV6-5 and TRBJ2-7; 11 bases line up with TRBD2. CDR1 and CDR2 (germline): MNHEY, SVGAGI. V trimming: 2 bases; J trimming: 6 bases; junction bases outside the gene matches: 9. This CDR3 is 16 amino acids long.

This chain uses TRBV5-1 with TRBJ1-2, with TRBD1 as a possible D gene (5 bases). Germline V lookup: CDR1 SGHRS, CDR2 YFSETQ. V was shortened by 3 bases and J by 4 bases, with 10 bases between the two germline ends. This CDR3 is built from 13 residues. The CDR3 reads CASSSQGSYGYTF. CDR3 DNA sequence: TGCGCCAGCAGCTCCCAGGGTTCCTATGGCTACACCTTC.

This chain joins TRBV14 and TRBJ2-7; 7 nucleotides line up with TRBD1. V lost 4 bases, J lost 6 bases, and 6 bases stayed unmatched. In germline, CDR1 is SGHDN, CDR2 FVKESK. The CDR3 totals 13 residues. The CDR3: CASSRTGAGEQYF. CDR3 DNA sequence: TGTGCCAGCAGCCGAACAGGGGCCGGCGAGCAGTACTTC.

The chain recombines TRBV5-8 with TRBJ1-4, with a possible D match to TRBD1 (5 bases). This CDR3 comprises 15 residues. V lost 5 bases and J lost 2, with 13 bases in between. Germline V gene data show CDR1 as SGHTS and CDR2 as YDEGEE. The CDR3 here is CASSGRVSTNEKLFF. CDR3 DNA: TGTGCCAGCAGTGGCAGGGTGTCCACTAATGAAAAACTGTTTTTT.

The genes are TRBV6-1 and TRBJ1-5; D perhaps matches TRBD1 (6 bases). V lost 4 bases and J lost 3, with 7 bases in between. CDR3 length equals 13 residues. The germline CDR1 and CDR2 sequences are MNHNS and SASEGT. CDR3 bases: TGTGCCAGCAGTGGACAGGACAATCAGCCCCAGCATTTT. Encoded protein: CASSGQDNQPQHF.

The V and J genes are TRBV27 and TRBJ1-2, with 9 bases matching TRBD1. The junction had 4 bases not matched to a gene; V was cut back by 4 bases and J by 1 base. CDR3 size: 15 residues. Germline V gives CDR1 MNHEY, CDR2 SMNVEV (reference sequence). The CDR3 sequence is CASSSPDRGNYGYTF. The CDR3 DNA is TGTGCCAGCAGTTCGCCGGACAGGGGTAACTATGGCTACACCTTC.